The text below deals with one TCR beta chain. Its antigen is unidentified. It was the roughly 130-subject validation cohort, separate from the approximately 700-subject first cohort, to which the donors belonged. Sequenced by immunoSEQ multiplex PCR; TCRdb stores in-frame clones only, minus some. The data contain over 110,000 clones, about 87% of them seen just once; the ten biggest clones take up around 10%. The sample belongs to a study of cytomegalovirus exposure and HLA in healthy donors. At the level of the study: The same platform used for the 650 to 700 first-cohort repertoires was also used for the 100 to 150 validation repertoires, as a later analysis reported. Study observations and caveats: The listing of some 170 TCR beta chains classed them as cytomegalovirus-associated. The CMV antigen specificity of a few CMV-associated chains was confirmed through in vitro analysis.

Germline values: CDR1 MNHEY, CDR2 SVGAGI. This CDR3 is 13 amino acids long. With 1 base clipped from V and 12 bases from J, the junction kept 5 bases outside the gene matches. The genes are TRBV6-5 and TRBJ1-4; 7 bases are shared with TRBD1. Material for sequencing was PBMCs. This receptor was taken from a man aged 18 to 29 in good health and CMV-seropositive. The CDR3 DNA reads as TGTGCCAGCAGTTACTTCACGGGGACAGAACTGTTTTTT. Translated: CASSYFTGTELFF.